This T cell receptor (beta chain) was retrieved from a study of control samples from healthy donors and cancer patients. Method: immunoSEQ multiplex PCR; TCRdb's copy keeps in-frame clones and lacks some. The table has fewer than 200,000 clones, under 96% seen once. The clonotype comes from a woman in her twenties or thirties in good health. Sequencing was done on a sample of blood.

The CDR3 coding sequence is TGCGCCAGCAGCTTGGACTGGCGAAGCAGCAATGAGCAGTTCTTC. Its protein is CASSLDWRSSNEQFF. V usage is TRBV5-1 and J usage is TRBJ2-1, with D unclear. From germline, CDR1 is SGHRS and CDR2 YFSETQ. Trimming cost V 0 bases and J 6 bases, with 13 bases left between them. The CDR3 consists of 15 residues. The whole variable domain, filled in from reference TRBV5-1 and TRBJ2-1, reads KAGVTQTPRYLIKTRGQQVTLSCSPISGHRSVSWYQQTPGQGLQFLFEYFSETQRNKGNFPGRFSGRQFSNSRSEMNVSTLELGDSALYLCASSLDWRSSNEQFFGPGTRLTVL.